This T cell receptor beta chain was sequenced in a study of blood T cell repertoires in COVID-19. Overall study context: Samples taken during acute and convalescent COVID-19 were collected in the United States, Italy and Spain. PBMCs, B-cell-depleted T cells, or T cells provided the cDNA or gDNA that made up the material.

The germline V gene has CDR1 ENHRY and CDR2 SYGVKD. The CDR3 sequence is 13 residues long. The V end was cut by 8 bases, the J end by 5 bases, with 13 bases between. Assay used: immunoSEQ multiplex PCR; TCRdb lists only in-frame clones, some missing. The sample lists fewer than 150,000 clones, just under 85% occurring once. Specimen: peripheral blood. The source of this sequence is a woman in her fifties or sixties with acute or convalescent COVID-19. The chain links TRBV10-3 to TRBJ1-5; TRBD1 is a possible D gene (5 bases). The CDR3 loop reads CAIGPGGDQPQHF. The CDR3 DNA is TGTGCCATCGGCCCTGGGGGGGATCAGCCCCAGCATTTT.